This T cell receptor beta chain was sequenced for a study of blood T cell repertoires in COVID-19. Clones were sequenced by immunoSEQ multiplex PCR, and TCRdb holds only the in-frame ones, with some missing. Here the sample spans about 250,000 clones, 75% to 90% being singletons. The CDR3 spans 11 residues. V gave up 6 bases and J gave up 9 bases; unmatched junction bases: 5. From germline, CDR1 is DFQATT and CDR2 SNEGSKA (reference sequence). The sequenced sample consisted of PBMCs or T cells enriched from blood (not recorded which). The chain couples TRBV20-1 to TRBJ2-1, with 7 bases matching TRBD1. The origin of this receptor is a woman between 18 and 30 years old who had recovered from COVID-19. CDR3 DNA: TGCAGTGCCATCAGGGGGTCTGAGCAGTTCTTC. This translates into CSAIRGSEQFF.